The clone carrying this T cell receptor beta chain was picked up a small number of times. What it binds is not known. The data stem from a study of T-cell memory formation after mild COVID-19. Study results and limitations: Among CD4+ contracting clones, most were CM and EM, and CD8+ ones EMRA. Clones that shrank (day 15 to 85) were balanced CD4/CD8, whereas later expanders leaned CD4+. Pre-infection memory harbored some responding clones, suggesting cross-reactive memory joined.

TCRdb recomputed calls from the 5' RACE reads with MiXCR, one row per CDR3 protein. The sample yields just over 300,000 distinct CDR3 sequences, 19% seen once. The germline CDR1 and CDR2 sequences are LNHNV and YYDKDF (reference sequence). V was cut by 0 bases and J by 1 base, with 9 bases left in between. The CDR3 extends over 15 amino acids. This rearrangement joins TRBV15 to TRBJ2-5; D gene uncertain. Sample: PBMCs or a T cell subset sorted from them (not recorded which). The sequence was obtained from a man aged 18 to 30 who had mild COVID-19 (a few samples of this study predate the infection). Cell type and time point are not known. CDR3 in amino acids: CATSRDRRIQETQYF. The CDR3 DNA reads TGTGCCACCAGCAGAGATCGGCGGATCCAAGAGACCCAGTACTTC.